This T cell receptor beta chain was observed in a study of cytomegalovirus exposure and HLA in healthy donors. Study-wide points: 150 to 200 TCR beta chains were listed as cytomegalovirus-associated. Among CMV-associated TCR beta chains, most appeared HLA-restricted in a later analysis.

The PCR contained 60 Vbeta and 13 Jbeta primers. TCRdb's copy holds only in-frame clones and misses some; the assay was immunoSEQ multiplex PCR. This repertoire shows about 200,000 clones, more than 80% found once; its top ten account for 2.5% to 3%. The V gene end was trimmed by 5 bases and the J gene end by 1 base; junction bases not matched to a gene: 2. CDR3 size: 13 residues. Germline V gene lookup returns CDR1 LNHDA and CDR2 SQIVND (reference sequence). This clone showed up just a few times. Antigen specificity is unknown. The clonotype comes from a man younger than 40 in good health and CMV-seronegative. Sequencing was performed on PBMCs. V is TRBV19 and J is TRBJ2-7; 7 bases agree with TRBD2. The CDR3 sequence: CASSPGGSYEQYF. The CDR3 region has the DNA TGTGCCAGTAGTCCCGGGGGGTCCTACGAGCAGTACTTC.